Each of the 20 T cell receptor beta chains below was sequenced from the same sample in a study of blood T cell repertoires in COVID-19. The protocol was immunoSEQ multiplex PCR, while the TCRdb copy is restricted to in-frame clones and leaves out a portion. This sample yields fewer than 250,000 clones, of which 75% to 90% are seen a single time; around 1.1% belongs to the top ten. The sample consisted of peripheral blood. Receptor source: a man aged 25 to 45 with acute or convalescent COVID-19.

The rearrangement uses TRBV9 and TRBJ2-1; tentative D call: TRBD1 (6 bases). V lost 3 bases and J 0 bases, leaving 13 bases between the germline ends. The CDR3 extends over 16 amino acids. CDR1 is SGDLS and CDR2 is YYNGEE in the germline V gene. The DNA of the CDR3 is TGTGCCAGCAGCGCGGGAAGGGGGAGCTCCTACAATGAGCAGTTCTTC. As protein: CASSAGRGSSYNEQFF.

The chain couples TRBV10-1 to TRBJ1-2; no clear D. The CDR3 is 13 amino acids. The ends were cut back, 2 bases at V and 3 bases at J, with 7 bases in the middle. Germline CDR1 WNHNN, CDR2 SYGVQD (reference sequence). CDR3 coding DNA: TGCGCCAGCAGTGAGAACAGAGACTATGGCTACACCTTC. Amino acid sequence: CASSENRDYGYTF.

Here the CDR3 reads CASSREPGLAGGLIQETQYF. The CDR3 region has the DNA TGTGCCAGCAGCAGAGAGCCCGGACTAGCGGGGGGACTGATCCAAGAGACCCAGTACTTC. This chain uses TRBV21-1 with TRBJ2-5; the DNA was not used to check the table's D call, TRBD2. TRBV21-1 is flagged as a pseudogene. The CDR3 totals 20 residues.

This chain uses TRBV18 with TRBJ2-5; D not certain. Germline CDR1 is KGHSH and CDR2 is LQKENI. The CDR3 loop spans 11 amino acids. V lost 4 bases, J lost 2 bases, and 2 bases lay in between. The CDR3 DNA sequence: TGTGCCAGCTCACTACAAGAGACCCAGTACTTC. This encodes CASSLQETQYF.

DNA for the CDR3: TGTGCCAGCTCACCTCAGGGGGTCCGTGGAAACACCATATATTTT. Its translation is CASSPQGVRGNTIYF. V gene TRBV18 combines with J gene TRBJ1-3, with 7 bases aligning to TRBD1. J was trimmed by 3 bases and V by 3 bases; bases with no gene match: 5. Per the germline V gene, CDR1 is KGHSH and CDR2 is LQKENI. The length of the CDR3 is 15 residues.

CDR3 region: CASSVQMNTEAFF. CDR3 DNA sequence: TGCGCCAGCAGCGTACAGATGAACACTGAAGCTTTCTTT. The rearrangement links TRBV5-1 to TRBJ1-1; D is uncertain. The V and J ends lost 4 bases and 0 bases respectively, with 7 bases between them. CDR1 and CDR2 from the germline V gene are SGHRS and YFSETQ. CDR3 size: 13 residues.

The chain couples TRBV5-1 to TRBJ1-1; D ambiguous. Germline CDR1 SGHRS, CDR2 YFSETQ. The ends were cut back, 4 bases at V and 4 bases at J, with 17 bases in the middle. CDR3 length: 15 amino acids. The CDR3 DNA is TGCGCCAGCAGCCGGACCAGTCAACGGGGCACTGAAGCTTTCTTT. It specifies CASSRTSQRGTEAFF.

Only a few counts were recorded for this clone. The genes are TRBV19 and TRBJ1-1; no definite D call. The germline V gene has CDR1 LNHDA and CDR2 SQIVND (reference sequence). V was pared by 0 bases and J by 1 base, with 3 bases between. The CDR3 loop spans 13 amino acids. The CDR3 sequence is CASSIDRNTEAFF. CDR3 in DNA: TGTGCCAGTAGTATAGACCGGAACACTGAAGCTTTCTTT.

This clone came up a few times. The chain employs TRBV3-1 (or the pseudogene TRBV3-2) and TRBJ1-1; no clear D. CDR1 LGHDT and CDR2 YNNKEL come from the germline V gene (reference sequence). The V and J ends lost 4 bases and 4 bases respectively, with 16 bases between them. The CDR3 loop spans 15 amino acids. The DNA of the CDR3 is TGTGCCAGCAGCCTACAAAAAGGAGTTTCCACTGAAGCTTTCTTT. It encodes CASSLQKGVSTEAFF.

CDR3 loop: CASVRGGDTDTQYF. CDR3 coding DNA: TGCGCCAGCGTCAGAGGGGGGGACACAGATACGCAGTATTTT. The rearrangement joins TRBV5-1 to TRBJ2-3, with D possibly being TRBD2 (7 bases). With 7 bases removed from V and 2 bases from J, the gap between germline ends came to 14 bases. Germline lookup yields CDR1 SGHRS and CDR2 YFSETQ. This CDR3 has 14 amino acids. The full variable domain, its missing parts supplied by reference TRBV5-1 and TRBJ2-3, is KAGVTQTPRYLIKTRGQQVTLSCSPISGHRSVSWYQQTPGQGLQFLFEYFSETQRNKGNFPGRFSGRQFSNSRSEMNVSTLELGDSALYLCASVRGGDTDTQYFGPGTRLTVL.

V and J are TRBV5-5 and TRBJ1-2, with TRBD1 as a possible D gene (5 bases). Trimming left V 2 bases short and J 6 bases short, with 11 bases between. The CDR3 covers 13 residues. From germline, CDR1 is SGHKS and CDR2 YYEKEE (reference sequence). CDR3 loop: CASSFGRGNGYTF. CDR3 sequence (DNA): TGTGCCAGCAGCTTTGGCCGGGGGAATGGCTACACCTTC. The full variable domain, in which reference TRBV5-5 and TRBJ1-2 provide the parts outside the CDR3, is DAGVTQSPTHLIKTRGQQVTLRCSPISGHKSVSWYQQVLGQGPQFIFQYYEKEERGRGNFPDRFSARQFPNYSSELNVNALLLGDSALYLCASSFGRGNGYTFGSGTRLTVV.

This chain links TRBV5-1 with TRBJ2-7; D is perhaps TRBD2 (6 bases). The CDR3 is 13 amino acids. Germline CDR1 is SGHRS and CDR2 is YFSETQ. V lost 4 bases and J 1 base, leaving 9 bases between the germline ends. The CDR3 reads CASSRGLSYEQYF. In DNA, the CDR3 is TGCGCCAGCAGCAGGGGACTTTCCTACGAGCAGTACTTC.

This chain links TRBV19 with TRBJ2-7, with 7 bases fitting TRBD2. With 3 bases clipped from V and 3 bases from J, the junction kept 5 bases outside the gene matches. The length of the CDR3 is 14 residues. CDR1 is LNHDA and CDR2 is SQIVND in the germline V gene (reference sequence). CDR3 in amino acids: CASSIAGTIYEQYF. The CDR3 DNA follows: TGTGCCAGTAGTATCGCGGGGACTATCTACGAGCAGTACTTC.

This clone was recorded only once. The rearrangement uses TRBV6-1 and TRBJ1-1; no reliable D call. CDR1 MNHNS and CDR2 SASEGT come from the germline V gene. Trimming removed 1 base at V and 3 bases at J, with 12 bases between. The CDR3 covers 15 residues. In nucleotides, the CDR3 is TGTGCCAGCAGTGAAGGTGGGCACGGGGACACTGAAGCTTTCTTT. It yields the protein CASSEGGHGDTEAFF.

This rearrangement joins TRBV5-4 to TRBJ1-2; maybe TRBD1 (6 bases). V was clipped by 3 bases and J by 5 bases, with 14 bases between them. CDR3 length: 14 amino acids. The germline V gene encodes CDR1 SGHNT and CDR2 YYREEE (reference sequence). The CDR3 reads CASSSRQVPYGYTF. CDR3 DNA sequence: TGTGCCAGCAGCTCCCGACAGGTGCCTTATGGCTACACCTTC. The full variable domain, in which reference TRBV5-4 and TRBJ1-2 provide the parts outside the CDR3, is ETGVTQSPTHLIKTRGQQVTLRCSSQSGHNTVSWYQQALGQGPQFIFQYYREEENGRGNFPPRFSGLQFPNYSSELNVNALELDDSALYLCASSSRQVPYGYTFGSGTRLTVV.

Remarks on this clone: Other DNA sequences in the sample encode the same CDR3. The genes are TRBV28 and TRBJ1-1; 8 bases align to TRBD1. Per the germline V gene, CDR1 is MDHEN and CDR2 is SYDVKM. The trim removed 5 bases at V and 4 bases at J, leaving 0 bases unmatched. The CDR3 has 12 amino acids. The CDR3 is CASSTGGTEAFF. The CDR3 DNA follows: TGTGCCAGCAGTACAGGGGGCACTGAAGCTTTCTTT.

CDR3 loop: CASSITSGGTNEQFF. In DNA form, the CDR3 reads TGTGCCAGTAGCATTACTAGCGGGGGAACCAATGAGCAGTTCTTC. This chain uses TRBV19 with TRBJ2-1; TRBD2 matches at 11 bases. V was clipped by 6 bases and J by 6 bases; unmatched bases: 7. The CDR3 runs to 15 residues. CDR1 and CDR2 from the germline V gene are LNHDA and SQIVND (reference sequence).

This chain joins TRBV11-1 and TRBJ2-3, with TRBD2 as a possible D gene (7 bases). From germline, CDR1 is SGHAT and CDR2 FQDESV (reference sequence). V gave up 2 bases and J gave up 1 base, with 13 bases separating them. The CDR3 sequence is 16 residues long. CDR3 coding DNA: TGTGCCAGCAGCTTATGGGGGGGCTCGGGCACAGATACGCAGTATTTT. Translating gives CASSLWGGSGTDTQYF.

The chain is built from TRBV6-6 and TRBJ2-2; 12 nucleotides align to TRBD1. Germline CDR1 MNHNY, CDR2 SVGAGI (reference sequence). The J segment lost 7 bases and the V segment lost 4 bases, leaving 4 bases of the junction unmatched. CDR3 size: 15 residues. The CDR3 here is CASSWDRGRNGELFF. The CDR3 DNA reads TGTGCCAGCAGTTGGGACAGGGGGCGAAACGGGGAGCTGTTTTTT.

V is TRBV15 and J is TRBJ1-4; TRBD1 agrees at 7 bases. CDR3 length: 14 amino acids. J was trimmed by 4 bases and V by 6 bases; bases with no gene match: 5. The germline CDR1 and CDR2 sequences are LNHNV and YYDKDF (reference sequence). Here the CDR3 reads CATREGAFNEKLFF. Written as DNA, the CDR3 is TGTGCCACCAGAGAGGGGGCTTTTAATGAAAAACTGTTTTTT.